This T cell receptor beta chain was captured by sequencing in a study of technical replicates of blood from several donors. The assay was immunoSEQ multiplex PCR, and TCRdb's table has in-frame clones only and misses some. The table has over 70,000 clones, roughly 92% seen once. The receptor was isolated from a human donor in good health. The sequenced material came from T cells isolated from PBMCs.

Here the CDR3 reads CASRTSGTGTEAFF. The CDR3 DNA follows: TGTGCCAGCCGAACAAGTGGGACAGGGACGGAAGCTTTCTTT. The rearrangement links TRBV6-6 to TRBJ1-1; TRBD1 matches 9 bases. This CDR3 comprises 14 residues. Looked up from germline, CDR1 is MNHNY and CDR2 is SVGAGI (reference sequence). V was clipped by 8 bases and J by 8 bases; unmatched bases: 12.